This T cell receptor (beta chain) stems from a study of T cells after yellow fever vaccination. A single record per CDR3 protein comes from TCRdb applying MiXCR to the 5' RACE reads. The sample gives over 300,000 distinct CDR3 sequences, roughly 7% of which show up once; roughly 19% is in the top ten. Germline CDR1 DFQATT, CDR2 SNEGSKA (reference sequence). CDR3 length: 15 residues. The junction had 6 bases not matched to a gene; V was cut back by 3 bases and J by 2 bases. The source is a young man who received the YFV17D yellow fever vaccine. The specimen was PBMCs, collected roughly seven weeks after the first yellow fever vaccination. This chain links TRBV20-1 with TRBJ2-5, with 10 bases lining up with TRBD2. The CDR3 spells CSASSLAGVQETQYF. The CDR3 DNA reads TGCAGTGCTAGCTCCCTAGCGGGGGTACAAGAGACCCAGTACTTC.